This T cell receptor beta chain was captured in a study of molecular identifiers for immune sequencing clone quantification. General study results and limits: For effector cells, clones above 20 RNA copies held over 98% of molecules; for naive cells, under 1%.

This clonotype was observed at least ten times. The antigen remains unidentified. This CDR3 contains 15 residues. The germline V gene has CDR1 SGDLS and CDR2 YYNGEE. V lost 0 bases, J lost 0 bases, and 7 bases lay in between. In preparing bulk TCR libraries, previously described methods and listed TCR primers were used. TCRdb re-derived calls from the PCR reads in MiXCR, one entry per CDR3 protein. The sample consists of just over 95,000 distinct CDR3 sequences, about 24% of them appearing once. The sequenced material came from naive CD8+ T cells from blood, with Jurkat cell RNA spiked in. As for subset: FACS-sorted CD8+CD4-CCR7+CD45RA+ naive T cells. The chain joins TRBV9 to TRBJ1-3; D unclear. The source is a human donor in good health. Some libraries in this study had Jurkat cell RNA spiked in. The CDR3 spells CASSVDGVSGNTIYF. CDR3 DNA sequence: TGTGCCAGCAGCGTAGACGGGGTCTCTGGAAACACCATATATTTT.